One sample yielded the 25 T cell receptor beta chains listed below, sequenced in a study of blood T cells in healthy people across ages. The use of a sample-barcoded 5' primer and a J-beta primer mix characterized a second PCR of about 7 to 12 cycles. TCRdb re-derived calls from the 5' RACE reads in MiXCR, one entry per CDR3 protein. The data show about 800,000 distinct CDR3 sequences, 58% seen once. Specimen: blood. The source is a man under 40 in good health.

The chain has TRBV9 and TRBJ2-1; unclear D gene. Per the germline V gene, CDR1 is SGDLS and CDR2 is YYNGEE. The CDR3 has 15 amino acids. V was trimmed by 0 bases and J by 5 bases, leaving 12 bases between them. This CDR3 reads CASSVGRAKDNEQFF. CDR3 DNA sequence: TGTGCCAGCAGCGTAGGTAGGGCCAAAGACAATGAGCAGTTCTTC.

The chain employs TRBV9 and TRBJ2-3; D unclear. This CDR3 has 14 residues. The germline CDR1 and CDR2 sequences are SGDLS and YYNGEE. V lost 4 bases, J lost 6 bases, and 15 bases lay in between. In DNA, the CDR3 is TGTGCCAGCAGCCCTAGGACGGGCTCGGATACGCAGTATTTT. This encodes CASSPRTGSDTQYF.

This clonotype was seen more than once but under ten times. This chain uses TRBV6-6 with TRBJ1-4, with D tentatively TRBD1 (6 bases). Germline V lookup: CDR1 MNHNY, CDR2 SVGAGI (reference sequence). The CDR3 is 13 amino acids. V gave up 6 bases and J gave up 5 bases, with 10 bases separating them. CDR3 loop: CASRLQGNEKLFF. The CDR3 nucleotides read TGTGCCAGCAGGTTACAGGGAAATGAAAAACTGTTTTTT.

This clonotype was counted a few times. The CDR3 protein is CASTGGGVFTYEQYF. The CDR3 DNA reads TGTGCCAGCACGGGCGGCGGGGTTTTTACCTACGAGCAGTACTTC. The chain recombines TRBV28 with TRBJ2-7, with a weak D call TRBD2 (6 bases). V was trimmed by 7 bases and J by 2 bases, leaving 18 bases between them. CDR3 size: 15 residues. CDR1 MDHEN and CDR2 SYDVKM come from the germline V gene.

This clonotype was counted a few times. This rearrangement joins TRBV6-2 or TRBV6-3 to TRBJ1-5, with no clear D. Germline V gene lookup returns CDR1 MNHEY and CDR2 SVGEGT. The V end lost 5 bases, the J end lost 0 bases, and 14 bases lay between the germline ends. The CDR3 totals 16 residues. The CDR3 DNA reads as TGTGCCAGCAGTCCCCGGGGAGACATTAGCAATCAGCCCCAGCATTTT. Translating it yields CASSPRGDISNQPQHF.

This clonotype has a handful of counts. The chain carries TRBV4-2 and TRBJ2-3, with D unclear. With 0 bases removed from V and 5 bases from J, the gap between germline ends came to 9 bases. Germline assignment: CDR1 LGHNA and CDR2 YNFKEQ. This CDR3 comprises 14 residues. The CDR3 DNA follows: TGTGCCAGCAGCCAAGATCTCGGCGGAGATACGCAGTATTTT. This codes for CASSQDLGGDTQYF.

The chain employs TRBV11-2 and TRBJ2-5, with 10 bases matching TRBD2. V shed 0 bases, J shed 2 bases, and the junction held 12 bases outside the gene matches. The germline V gene encodes CDR1 SGHAT and CDR2 FQNNGV. CDR3 size: 19 residues. The CDR3 loop reads CASSLDVPAGGLGQETQYF. Written as DNA, the CDR3 is TGTGCCAGCAGCTTAGATGTTCCAGCGGGAGGGTTAGGGCAAGAGACCCAGTACTTC. The full variable domain, in which reference TRBV11-2 and TRBJ2-5 provide the parts outside the CDR3, is EAGVAQSPRYKIIEKRQSVAFWCNPISGHATLYWYQQILGQGPKLLIQFQNNGVVDDSQLPKDRFSAERLKGVDSTLKIQPAKLEDSAVYLCASSLDVPAGGLGQETQYFGPGTRLLVL.

This clonotype was observed a single time. The V call is TRBV12-3 or TRBV12-4, the J call TRBJ2-1; TRBD2 agrees at 8 bases. V dropped 4 bases and J dropped 7; count of bases not matched to a gene: 6. The CDR3 loop spans 14 amino acids. CDR3 in amino acids: CASSYRGGPNEQFF. As DNA, the CDR3 is TGTGCCAGCAGTTACCGGGGGGGCCCAAATGAGCAGTTCTTC.

J is TRBJ2-3 and V is TRBV12-3 or TRBV12-4, with D uncertain. Trimming pared 1 base from V and 0 bases from J, leaving 8 bases between. There are 15 residues in the CDR3. The CDR3 here is CASSLVSYSTDTQYF. The CDR3 DNA is TGTGCCAGCAGTTTAGTCTCATATAGCACAGATACGCAGTATTTT.

The sample holds a few counts of this clonotype. In DNA form, the CDR3 reads TGTGCCAGCAGCCAAGAAGGTGTGCTCGGGGACAGAGAGGGCTACACCTTC. This codes for CASSQEGVLGDREGYTF. V gene TRBV4-2 combines with J gene TRBJ1-2, with 7 bases identical to TRBD1. CDR1 is LGHNA, CDR2 YNFKEQ, per germline. The V and J ends lost 0 bases and 8 bases, in that order; junction bases with no gene match: 15. The CDR3 is 17 amino acids.

The chain uses TRBV6-1 and TRBJ2-5; TRBD2 agrees at 10 bases. J was trimmed by 4 bases and V by 3 bases; bases with no gene match: 5. The CDR3 sequence is 15 residues long. Germline CDR1 is MNHNS and CDR2 is SASEGT. The CDR3: CASSDWGLATETQYF. CDR3 nucleotides: TGTGCCAGCAGTGATTGGGGACTAGCGACAGAGACCCAGTACTTC.

This clonotype was counted ten times or more. The CDR3 region has the DNA TGCAGTGCTAGCTTACCCGCTACCCTCGAGCAGTACTTC. This gives the protein CSASLPATLEQYF. The chain employs TRBV20-1 and TRBJ2-7; D uncertain. Germline-derived CDR1 and CDR2 are DFQATT and SNEGSKA (reference sequence). The CDR3 consists of 13 residues. The ends were cut back, 3 bases at V and 6 bases at J, with 15 bases in the middle.

The genes are TRBV7-3 and TRBJ2-1, with TRBD2 matching 11 bases. This CDR3 contains 15 residues. Germline V gives CDR1 SGHTA, CDR2 FQGTGA. V lost 6 bases and J lost 8; bases outside the gene matches: 9. In DNA, the CDR3 is TGTGCCAGCAGTATTAGCGGGAGGGCCAACGATGAGCAGTTCTTC. Protein: CASSISGRANDEQFF.

This rearrangement joins TRBV9 to TRBJ2-7, with 8 bases aligning to TRBD2. Germline loops: CDR1 SGDLS, CDR2 YYNGEE. CDR3 length: 14 amino acids. V shed 4 bases and J 6 bases; nucleotides not matched to a gene: 9. The CDR3, as DNA: TGTGCCAGCAGCCCCGGGACTAGAGGCCCCGAGCAGTACTTC. Encoded protein: CASSPGTRGPEQYF.

V usage is TRBV4-1 and J usage is TRBJ2-7; a possible D gene is TRBD2 (6 bases). CDR3 size: 14 residues. Germline V lookup: CDR1 MGHRA, CDR2 YSYEKL. The ends were cut back, 0 bases at V and 12 bases at J, with 18 bases in the middle. CDR3 sequence (DNA): TGCGCCAGCAGCCAAGAAGTTGAGGGACTTGCTGGGTACTTC. The encoded protein is CASSQEVEGLAGYF.

This clonotype was counted a single time. The chain links TRBV4-1 to TRBJ1-2, with 7 bases fitting TRBD1. Losses at the gene ends were 0 bases for V and 8 bases for J; bases not matched to a gene: 9. This CDR3 region has 15 residues. The germline V gene has CDR1 MGHRA and CDR2 YSYEKL. CDR3 nucleotide sequence: TGCGCCAGCAGCCAAGATCTTCAGGGGGGCGCGGGCTACACCTTC. Translated, it gives CASSQDLQGGAGYTF.

The rearrangement uses TRBV7-2 and TRBJ2-7; the match to TRBD2 covers 11 bases. The V gene's germline CDR1 is SGHTA and CDR2 FQGNSA. The CDR3 has 18 residues. V shed 3 bases and J 0 bases; nucleotides not matched to a gene: 10. DNA for the CDR3: TGTGCCAGCAGCTTCCGACTAGCGGGAAGGCGAGGCTCCTACGAGCAGTACTTC. Its protein product is CASSFRLAGRRGSYEQYF.

The chain couples TRBV7-2 to TRBJ1-2; 8 positions agree with TRBD1. The ends lost 5 bases at V and 2 bases at J; junction bases unmatched: 7. Germline loops: CDR1 SGHTA, CDR2 FQGNSA. This CDR3 comprises 15 residues. CDR3 DNA sequence: TGTGCCAGCAGCGGAAGGACAGGGAGCAACTATGGCTACACCTTC. It is translated as CASSGRTGSNYGYTF.

This chain uses TRBV7-9 with TRBJ2-5; TRBD2 aligns across 9 bases. The germline V gene encodes CDR1 SEHNR and CDR2 FQNEAQ (reference sequence). The CDR3 is made up of 15 amino acids. J lost 2 bases, V lost 8 bases, and 9 bases had no gene match. CDR3 nucleotide sequence: TGTGCCAGCGTGCCTAGCGGGACATTGCAAGAGACCCAGTACTTC. Translation: CASVPSGTLQETQYF.

The gene calls are TRBV4-1 and TRBJ1-5; no reliable D call. CDR1 and CDR2 (germline): MGHRA, YSYEKL. This CDR3 has 14 residues. V shed 0 bases and J shed 4 bases, with 7 bases lying between them. CDR3: CASSQEFTNQPQHF. CDR3 nucleotides: TGCGCCAGCAGCCAAGAGTTTACGAATCAGCCCCAGCATTTT.

CDR3 in amino acids: CSAGREVLYNEQFF. DNA of the CDR3: TGCAGTGCAGGGCGGGAGGTATTATACAATGAGCAGTTCTTC. This chain uses TRBV20-1 with TRBJ2-1; TRBD2 matches 8 bases. Germline lookup yields CDR1 DFQATT and CDR2 SNEGSKA (reference sequence). The V and J ends lost 6 bases and 4 bases, in that order; junction bases with no gene match: 8. The CDR3 length is 14 residues.

In the case of this clonotype: This may come from a read error, since a much larger clone is one base off. The rearrangement links TRBV5-6 to TRBJ2-3; TRBD2 matches 9 bases. Germline CDR1 reads SGHDT; CDR2 reads YYEEEE. The length of the CDR3 is 14 residues. CDR3: CASSFGTSTNTQYF. CDR3 sequence (DNA): TGTGCCAGCAGCTTTGGGACTAGCACAAATACGCAGTATTTT.

This clonotype was recorded only once. The chain uses TRBV4-1 and TRBJ2-4, with D uncertain. Judging by the DNA end, TRBJ2-7 fits better; the J call may be wrong. Germline CDR1 is MGHRA and CDR2 is YSYEKL. The CDR3 loop spans 13 amino acids. The DNA for the CDR3 is TGCGCCAGCAGCCGGACGGTGACCTACGAGCAGTACTTC. This gives the protein CASSRTVTYEQYF.

This clonotype was picked up one time. The chain links TRBV6-2 or TRBV6-3 to TRBJ2-5, with 8 bases that match TRBD2. The J call may not be correct, given that the DNA end is closer to TRBJ2-7. CDR1 and CDR2 from the germline V gene are MNHEY and SVGEGT. This CDR3 is built from 15 residues. CDR3 nucleotide sequence: TGTGCCAGCCGACCCTGGGGGACTAGGCTATTCGAGCAGTACTTC. Translated, it gives CASRPWGTRLFEQYF.

This clonotype was recorded a few times. V is TRBV4-3 and J is TRBJ2-1; D remains ambiguous. Germline lookup yields CDR1 LGHNA and CDR2 YSLEER. The CDR3 totals 18 residues. V was shortened by 0 bases and J by 0 bases, with 15 bases between the two germline ends. The CDR3 DNA follows: TGCGCCAGCAGCCAAGATTCCCAAGCGCCAACCTCCTACAATGAGCAGTTCTTC. This translates into CASSQDSQAPTSYNEQFF.